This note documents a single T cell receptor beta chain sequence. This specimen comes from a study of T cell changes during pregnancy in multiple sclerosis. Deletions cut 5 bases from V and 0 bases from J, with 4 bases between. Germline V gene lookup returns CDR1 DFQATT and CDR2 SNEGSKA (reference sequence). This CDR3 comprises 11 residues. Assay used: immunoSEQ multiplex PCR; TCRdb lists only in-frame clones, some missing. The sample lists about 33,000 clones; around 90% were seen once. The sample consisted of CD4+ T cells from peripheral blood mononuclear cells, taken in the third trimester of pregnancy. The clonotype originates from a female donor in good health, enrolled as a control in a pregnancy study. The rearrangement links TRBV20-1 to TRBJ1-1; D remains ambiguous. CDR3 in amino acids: CSAPMNTEAFF. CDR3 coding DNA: TGCAGTGCTCCCATGAACACTGAAGCTTTCTTT.